A selection of T cell receptor beta chains follows, all from one sample in a study of blood T cell repertoires in COVID-19. TCRdb's table, derived via immunoSEQ multiplex PCR, lists solely in-frame clones and lacks some. The data contain around 150,000 clones, 70% to 90% of them seen just once; the ten biggest clones take up 0.99%. Input material: peripheral blood. The receptors were sampled from a man aged 18 to 30 with acute or convalescent COVID-19. CDR3s include the opening cysteine and the closing phenylalanine or tryptophan. D genes are given only for firm matches. Rows may omit the clone size; those that give it use once, few, many or a size class.

d_call: NA; clone_size: NA; v_call: TRBV19; j_call: TRBJ1-1; cdr3_nt: TGTGCCAGTAGTGACGGACTGGGTGTGAACACTGAAGCTTTCTTT; cdr3_aa: CASSDGLGVNTEAFF
d_call: NA; clone_size: NA; v_call: TRBV28; j_call: TRBJ1-5; cdr3_nt: TGTGCCAGCAGTCGGGCGGGGTTTACGGGCAATCAGCCCCAGCATTTT; cdr3_aa: CASSRAGFTGNQPQHF
d_call: NA; clone_size: NA; v_call: TRBV2; j_call: TRBJ1-4; cdr3_nt: TGTGCCAGCAGGGACACTTCAACTAATGAAAAACTGTTTTTT; cdr3_aa: CASRDTSTNEKLFF
d_call: NA; clone_size: NA; v_call: TRBV9; j_call: TRBJ1-6; cdr3_nt: TGTGCCAGCAGCGTAGATGCAGGGAATTCACCCCTCCACTTT; cdr3_aa: CASSVDAGNSPLHF
d_call: TRBD1; clone_size: few; v_call: TRBV7-9; j_call: TRBJ1-2; cdr3_nt: TGTGCCAGCAGCCCCCCCGGACAGGACGGTGGCTACACCTTC; cdr3_aa: CASSPPGQDGGYTF
d_call: TRBD1; clone_size: once; v_call: TRBV4-1; j_call: TRBJ1-2; cdr3_nt: TGCGCCAGCAGCCAACAGACAGGGGGAGGCTACACCTTC; cdr3_aa: CASSQQTGGGYTF
d_call: TRBD1; clone_size: NA; v_call: TRBV5-5; j_call: TRBJ1-1; cdr3_nt: TGTGCCAGCAGCTTACAAGGGACAGCGAACACTGAAGCTTTCTTT; cdr3_aa: CASSLQGTANTEAFF
d_call: TRBD2; clone_size: NA; v_call: TRBV4-1; j_call: TRBJ2-1; cdr3_nt: TGCGCCAGCAGCCAGGAAGCGGGGAGGACCTACAATGAGCAGTTCTTC; cdr3_aa: CASSQEAGRTYNEQFF
d_call: NA; clone_size: NA; v_call: TRBV3-1/TRBV3-2; j_call: TRBJ1-2; cdr3_nt: TGTGCCAGCAGCCAAGACGGGGGGCTGAGAGGCTACACCTTC; cdr3_aa: CASSQDGGLRGYTF
d_call: TRBD1; clone_size: NA; v_call: TRBV14; j_call: TRBJ2-2; cdr3_nt: TGTGCCAGCAGCCCGGGACAGGCCCGGAACACCGGGGAGCTGTTTTTT; cdr3_aa: CASSPGQARNTGELFF
d_call: TRBD1; clone_size: NA; v_call: TRBV6-5; j_call: TRBJ1-5; cdr3_nt: TGTGCCAACAGTCCCGGGACAGGGAGGCAGCCCCAGCATTTT; cdr3_aa: CANSPGTGRQPQHF